This T cell receptor (beta chain) was documented in a study of blood T cells in healthy people across ages. The study, taken as a whole, reports: Not knowing donor CMV status may have confounded expanded clonotype changes.

Concerning this clonotype: The antigen is undetermined.

The V and J ends lost 0 bases and 4 bases, in that order; junction bases with no gene match: 8. The germline V gene encodes CDR1 LGHNA and CDR2 YNFKEQ. CDR3 size: 16 residues. A sample-barcoded 5' primer and a J-beta primer mix were used in a second PCR of roughly 6 to 11 cycles. Using its own MiXCR run on the 5' RACE reads, TCRdb lists one record per CDR3 protein. The data contain some 1.7 million distinct CDR3 sequences, 28% of them singletons. This rearrangement joins TRBV4-2 to TRBJ2-7, with TRBD2 matching over 8 bases. This TCR was sampled from a woman aged 25-40 years in good health. The sequenced sample consisted of blood. The CDR3 here is CASSQDRVAGRYEQYF. Here the CDR3 DNA reads TGTGCCAGCAGCCAAGATCGGGTAGCGGGGCGGTACGAGCAGTACTTC.